This record concerns one TCR beta chain sequence. The data were obtained in a study of blood T cell repertoires in COVID-19. Background on the study: The samples span acute and convalescent COVID-19 from the United States, Italy and Spain.

Authors' analysis steps: Estimation of nucleated cell counts was performed using reference gene primer amplification. Assay: immunoSEQ multiplex PCR; the TCRdb copy retains only in-frame clones and omits some. That table is the source of V, J and clone size, and D and trimming were worked out from the DNA. The data contain approximately 82,000 clones, 80% to 90% of them singletons. CDR1 MNHEY and CDR2 SMNVEV come from the germline V gene (reference sequence). The length of the CDR3 is 14 residues. V was clipped by 1 base and J by 6 bases, with 7 bases between them. Participants were aged roughly 18 to 90 years from some 24 US areas. Donors were grouped by their self-reported clinical history.

V is TRBV27 and J is TRBJ1-6; D remains unclear. This receptor was obtained from a woman between 50 and 59 years old with acute COVID-19. Sequenced sample: PBMCs or T cells enriched from blood (not recorded which). The CDR3 sequence is CASSLWGGNSPLHF. The DNA of the CDR3 is TGTGCCAGCAGTTTATGGGGAGGTAATTCACCCCTCCACTTT.